One and the same sample provided the 7 T cell receptor beta chains below, sequenced in a study of cytomegalovirus exposure and HLA in healthy donors. With 60 Vbeta and 13 Jbeta primers, the PCR was carried out. Repertoires were generated with immunoSEQ multiplex PCR, while TCRdb's copy carries only in-frame clones and drops some. The table includes under 100,000 clones, under 80% detected once. Sequences were obtained from PBMCs. These TCRs come from a boy aged 10-17 years in good health and CMV-seronegative.

The J gene is TRBJ1-2, the V gene TRBV7-9; 9 nucleotides align to TRBD1. The CDR3 sequence is 14 residues long. V gave up 3 bases and J gave up 6 bases; unmatched junction bases: 5. Germline V gene lookup returns CDR1 SEHNR and CDR2 FQNEAQ (reference sequence). This CDR3 reads CASSFGTGNDGYTF. In DNA form, the CDR3 reads TGTGCCAGCAGCTTCGGGACAGGGAATGATGGCTACACCTTC.

This clone was picked up a small number of times. CDR3 protein: CASSLRDRVYEQYF. DNA of the CDR3: TGTGCCAGCAGTTTAAGGGACAGGGTTTACGAGCAGTACTTC. The rearrangement uses TRBV28 and TRBJ2-7, with 9 bases lining up with TRBD1. The CDR3 has 14 residues. The V and J ends lost 2 bases and 4 bases, in that order; junction bases with no gene match: 3. Germline CDR1 and CDR2: MDHEN and SYDVKM.

The chain is built from TRBV7-2 and TRBJ1-5, with 8 bases identical to TRBD1. CDR1 is SGHTA and CDR2 is FQGNSA in the germline V gene. The CDR3 is made up of 16 amino acids. The junction had 10 bases not matched to a gene; V was cut back by 6 bases and J by 3 bases. The CDR3 DNA reads TGTGCCAGCAGAAGGTTCAGGGGGCGCGACAATCAGCCCCAGCATTTT. Protein: CASRRFRGRDNQPQHF. The full variable domain, its missing parts supplied by reference TRBV7-2 and TRBJ1-5, is GAGVSQSPSNKVTEKGKDVELRCDPISGHTALYWYRQSLGQGLEFLIYFQGNSAPDKSGLPSDRFSAERTGGSVSTLTIQRTQQEDSAVYLCASRRFRGRDNQPQHFGDGTRLSIL.

This rearrangement joins TRBV19 to TRBJ1-5; D possibly corresponds to TRBD1 (6 bases). Trimming shortened V by 8 bases and J by 2 bases, and 13 bases separated the two germline ends. CDR1 and CDR2 from the germline V gene are LNHDA and SQIVND (reference sequence). This CDR3 region has 14 residues. The CDR3 bases are TGTGCCAGTCAGACAGGCTTTGGCAATCAGCCCCAGCATTTT. Its protein is CASQTGFGNQPQHF.

This chain joins TRBV6-6 and TRBJ1-2; 10 bases are a match to TRBD1. The ends lost 5 bases at V and 8 bases at J; junction bases unmatched: 8. The length of the CDR3 is 14 residues. Germline CDR1 reads MNHNY; CDR2 reads SVGAGI (reference sequence). This chain's CDR3 is CASSPHRTGGGYTF. The CDR3 nucleotides read TGTGCCAGCAGTCCCCATAGGACAGGGGGGGGCTACACCTTC.

V gene TRBV30 combines with J gene TRBJ1-2; D is ambiguous. Per germline, CDR1 GTSNPN and CDR2 SVGIG (reference sequence). The CDR3 runs to 13 residues. Between the trimmed V and J ends, which lost 5 bases and 4 bases, there was a span of 14 bases. CDR3 DNA: TGTGCCTGGGGAGGAACCCCAAGCTATGGCTACACCTTC. Translated, it gives CAWGGTPSYGYTF.

This rearrangement joins TRBV7-2 to TRBJ2-1; D remains ambiguous. Germline CDR1 and CDR2: SGHTA and FQGNSA. Trimming removed 0 bases from V and 3 bases from J, with 6 bases in between. This CDR3 region has 14 residues. This chain's CDR3 is CASSLALSYNEQFF. In DNA, the CDR3 is TGTGCCAGCAGCTTAGCCCTTAGCTACAATGAGCAGTTCTTC.